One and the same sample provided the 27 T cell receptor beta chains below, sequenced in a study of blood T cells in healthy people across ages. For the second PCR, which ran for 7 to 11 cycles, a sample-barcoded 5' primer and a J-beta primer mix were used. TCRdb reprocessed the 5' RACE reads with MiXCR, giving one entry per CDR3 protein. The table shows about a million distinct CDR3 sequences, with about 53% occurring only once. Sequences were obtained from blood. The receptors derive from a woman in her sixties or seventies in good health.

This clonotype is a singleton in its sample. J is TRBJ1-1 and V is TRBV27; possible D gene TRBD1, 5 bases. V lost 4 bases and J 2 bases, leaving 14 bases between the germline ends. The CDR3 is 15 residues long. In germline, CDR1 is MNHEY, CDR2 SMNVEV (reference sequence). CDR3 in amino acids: CASSYSTGVNTEAFF. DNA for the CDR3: TGTGCCAGCAGTTATTCCACAGGTGTCAACACTGAAGCTTTCTTT.

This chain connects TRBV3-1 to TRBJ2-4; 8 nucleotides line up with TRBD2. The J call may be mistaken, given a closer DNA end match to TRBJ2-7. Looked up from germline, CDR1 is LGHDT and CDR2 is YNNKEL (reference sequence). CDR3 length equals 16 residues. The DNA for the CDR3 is TGTGCCAGCAGCCAAGATCTTCGAGCGGGAGCCTACGAGCAGTACTTC. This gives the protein CASSQDLRAGAYEQYF.

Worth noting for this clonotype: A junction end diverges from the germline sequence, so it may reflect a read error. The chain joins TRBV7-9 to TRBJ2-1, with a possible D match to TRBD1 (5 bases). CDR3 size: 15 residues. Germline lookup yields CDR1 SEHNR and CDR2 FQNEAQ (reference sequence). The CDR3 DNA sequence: TGTGCCAGCAGCATAGCAGGGTTGGGGTACGATGAGCACTTCTTC. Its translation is CASSIAGLGYDEHFF.

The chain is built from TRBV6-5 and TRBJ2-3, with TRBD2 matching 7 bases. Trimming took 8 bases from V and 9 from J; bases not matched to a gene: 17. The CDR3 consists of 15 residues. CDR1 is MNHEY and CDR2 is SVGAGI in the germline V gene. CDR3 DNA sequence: TGTGCCAGCCTTGAGAACCGGGACTACGCACGAACGCAGTATTTT. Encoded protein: CASLENRDYARTQYF.

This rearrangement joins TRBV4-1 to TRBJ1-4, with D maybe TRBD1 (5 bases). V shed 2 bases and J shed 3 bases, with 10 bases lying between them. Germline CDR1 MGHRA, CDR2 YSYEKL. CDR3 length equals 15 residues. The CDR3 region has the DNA TGCGCCAGCAGCCAAACAAGGGGCCCTAATGAAAAACTGTTTTTT. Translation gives CASSQTRGPNEKLFF.

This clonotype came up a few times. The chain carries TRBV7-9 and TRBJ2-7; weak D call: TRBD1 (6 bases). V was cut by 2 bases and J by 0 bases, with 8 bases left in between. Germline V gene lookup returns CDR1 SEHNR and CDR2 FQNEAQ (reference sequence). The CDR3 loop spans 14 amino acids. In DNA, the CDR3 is TGTGCCAGCAGCTTAACAGGGATCTCCTACGAGCAGTACTTC. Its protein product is CASSLTGISYEQYF.

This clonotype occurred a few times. In DNA form, the CDR3 reads TGTGCCAGCAGTTTATTGGGGGAGAGCTACGAGCAGTACTTC. It encodes CASSLLGESYEQYF. The chain employs TRBV27 and TRBJ2-7; D may be TRBD1 or TRBD2 (5 bases each). CDR3 length: 14 residues. The germline gives CDR1 MNHEY, CDR2 SMNVEV (reference sequence). The V gene lost 1 base and the J gene lost 3 bases, with 10 bases spanning the gap.

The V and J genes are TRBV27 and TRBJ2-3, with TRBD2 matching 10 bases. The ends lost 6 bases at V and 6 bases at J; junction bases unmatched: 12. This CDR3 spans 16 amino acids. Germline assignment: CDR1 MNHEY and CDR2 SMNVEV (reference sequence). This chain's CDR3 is CASRPLFSGRPDTQYF. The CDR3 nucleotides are TGTGCCAGCAGGCCCCTGTTTAGCGGGAGGCCCGATACGCAGTATTTT.

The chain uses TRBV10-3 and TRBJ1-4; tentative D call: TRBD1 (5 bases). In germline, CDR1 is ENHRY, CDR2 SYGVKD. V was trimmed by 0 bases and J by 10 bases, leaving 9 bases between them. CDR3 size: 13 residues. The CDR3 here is CAISESGVGKLFF. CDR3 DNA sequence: TGTGCCATCAGTGAGTCAGGGGTCGGAAAACTGTTTTTT.

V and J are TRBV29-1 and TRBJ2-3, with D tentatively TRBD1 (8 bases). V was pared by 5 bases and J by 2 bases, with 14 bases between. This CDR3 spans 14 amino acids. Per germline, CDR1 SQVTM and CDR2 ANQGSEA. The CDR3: CSVSGTGPTDTQYF. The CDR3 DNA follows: TGCAGCGTTAGCGGGACAGGACCCACAGATACGCAGTATTTT.

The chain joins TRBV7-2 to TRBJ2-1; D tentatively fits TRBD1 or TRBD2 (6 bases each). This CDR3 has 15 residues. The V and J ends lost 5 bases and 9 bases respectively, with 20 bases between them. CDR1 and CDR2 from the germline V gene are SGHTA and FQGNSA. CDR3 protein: CASSPQLGGRSEQFF. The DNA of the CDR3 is TGTGCCAGCAGCCCGCAACTGGGGGGCCGGTCTGAGCAGTTCTTC.

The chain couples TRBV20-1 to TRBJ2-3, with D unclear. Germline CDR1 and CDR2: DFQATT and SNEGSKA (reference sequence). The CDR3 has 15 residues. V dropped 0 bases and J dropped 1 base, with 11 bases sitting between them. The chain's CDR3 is CSARDQGWGTDTQYF. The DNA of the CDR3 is TGCAGTGCTAGAGATCAAGGCTGGGGCACAGATACGCAGTATTTT.

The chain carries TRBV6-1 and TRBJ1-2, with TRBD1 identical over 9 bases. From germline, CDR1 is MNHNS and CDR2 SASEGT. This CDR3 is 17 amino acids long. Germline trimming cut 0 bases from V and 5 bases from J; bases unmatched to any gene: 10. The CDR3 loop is CASSEALLRDRAYGYTF. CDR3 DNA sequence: TGTGCCAGCAGTGAAGCGCTTCTTCGGGACAGGGCGTATGGCTACACCTTC.

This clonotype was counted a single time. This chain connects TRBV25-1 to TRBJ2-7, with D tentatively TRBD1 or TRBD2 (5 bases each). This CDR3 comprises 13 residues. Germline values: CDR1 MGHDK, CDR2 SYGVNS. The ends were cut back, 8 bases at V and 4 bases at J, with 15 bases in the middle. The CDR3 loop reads CASEGQGRYEQYF. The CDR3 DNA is TGTGCCAGCGAGGGGCAGGGTCGGTACGAGCAGTACTTC.

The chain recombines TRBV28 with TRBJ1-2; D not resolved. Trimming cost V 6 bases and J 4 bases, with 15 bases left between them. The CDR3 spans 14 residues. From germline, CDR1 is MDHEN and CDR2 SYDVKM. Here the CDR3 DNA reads TGTGCCAGCAGGGACCCTCCCGTCCCCTATGGCTACACCTTC. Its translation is CASRDPPVPYGYTF.

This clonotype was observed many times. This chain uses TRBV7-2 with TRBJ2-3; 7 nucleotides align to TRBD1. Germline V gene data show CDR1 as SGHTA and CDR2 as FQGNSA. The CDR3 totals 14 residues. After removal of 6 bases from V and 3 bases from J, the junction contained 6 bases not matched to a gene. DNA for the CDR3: TGTGCCAGCAGGACAGGGTCCCGAACAGATACGCAGTATTTT. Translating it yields CASRTGSRTDTQYF.

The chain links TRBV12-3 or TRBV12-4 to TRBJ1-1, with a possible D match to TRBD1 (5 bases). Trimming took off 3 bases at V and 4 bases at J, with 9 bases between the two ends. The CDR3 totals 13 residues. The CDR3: CASSLGPSTEAFF. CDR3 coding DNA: TGTGCCAGCAGTTTGGGGCCGAGCACTGAAGCTTTCTTT.

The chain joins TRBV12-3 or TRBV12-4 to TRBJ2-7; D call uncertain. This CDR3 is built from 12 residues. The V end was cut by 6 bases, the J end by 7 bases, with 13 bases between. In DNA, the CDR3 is TGTGCCAGCAGAAACAGCCGTCAAGAGCAGTACTTC. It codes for CASRNSRQEQYF.

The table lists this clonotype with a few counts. CDR3 loop: CASSQIRDSYKNIQYF. The CDR3 coding sequence is TGTGCCAGCAGCCAGATCAGGGACAGCTATAAAAACATTCAGTACTTC. This chain connects TRBV4-2 to TRBJ2-4, with TRBD1 matching over 7 bases. The CDR3 length is 16 residues. Trimming removed 3 bases from V and 4 bases from J; junction bases left unmatched: 9. Germline assignment: CDR1 LGHNA and CDR2 YNFKEQ.

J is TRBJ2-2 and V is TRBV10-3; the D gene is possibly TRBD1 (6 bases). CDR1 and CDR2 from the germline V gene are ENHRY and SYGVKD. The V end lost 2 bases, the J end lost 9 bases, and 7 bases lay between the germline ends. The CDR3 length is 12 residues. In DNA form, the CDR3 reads TGTGCCATCAGTGAGACAGGGTGGGAGCTGTTTTTT. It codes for CAISETGWELFF.

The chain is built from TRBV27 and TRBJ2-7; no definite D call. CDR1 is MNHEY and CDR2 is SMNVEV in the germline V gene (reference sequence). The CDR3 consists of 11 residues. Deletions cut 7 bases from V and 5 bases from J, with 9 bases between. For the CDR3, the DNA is TGTGCCAGCACCTTCAATAACGAGCAGTACTTC. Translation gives CASTFNNEQYF.

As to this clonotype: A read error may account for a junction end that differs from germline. CDR3 amino acids: CGVPGTGLREQYF. The DNA for the CDR3 is TGCGGCGTCCCCGGGACAGGCCTGAGGGAGCAGTACTTC. V usage is TRBV29-1 and J usage is TRBJ2-7; TRBD1 matches 8 bases. Germline V gives CDR1 SQVTM, CDR2 ANQGSEA. The CDR3 runs 13 residues.

CDR3 DNA: TGTGCCAGCAGCCTCGAAGCGGGAGCCCCCATGTACTTC. Translating it yields CASSLEAGAPMYF. The chain employs TRBV11-2 and TRBJ2-5, with 8 bases lining up with TRBD2. This CDR3 comprises 13 residues. With V trimmed by 5 bases and J by 13 bases, 12 bases remained unmatched. CDR1 and CDR2 (germline): SGHAT, FQNNGV.

CDR3 in DNA: TGTGCCAGCAGCCAACGTCGACTAGCGGAAGAGACCCAGTACTTC. Translated, it gives CASSQRRLAEETQYF. The chain carries TRBV7-2 and TRBJ2-4; TRBD2 agrees at 9 bases. The closer fit of TRBJ2-5 to the DNA end suggests the J call may be wrong. CDR3 length: 15 amino acids. The V gene's germline CDR1 is SGHTA and CDR2 FQGNSA.

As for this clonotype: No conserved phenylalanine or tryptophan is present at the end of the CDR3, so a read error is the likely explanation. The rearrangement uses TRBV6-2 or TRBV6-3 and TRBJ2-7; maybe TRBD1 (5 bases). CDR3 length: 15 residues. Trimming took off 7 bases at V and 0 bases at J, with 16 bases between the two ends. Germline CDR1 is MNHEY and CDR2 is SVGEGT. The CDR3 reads CASKVTELSSYEQYL. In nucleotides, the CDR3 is TGTGCCAGCAAGGTGACAGAACTCAGCTCCTACGAGCAGTACTTA.

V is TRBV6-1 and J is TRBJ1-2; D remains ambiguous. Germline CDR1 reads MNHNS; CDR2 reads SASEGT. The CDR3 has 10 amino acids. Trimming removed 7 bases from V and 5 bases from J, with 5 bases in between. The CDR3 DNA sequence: TGTGCCAGCAAATATTATGGCTACACCTTC. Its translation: CASKYYGYTF.

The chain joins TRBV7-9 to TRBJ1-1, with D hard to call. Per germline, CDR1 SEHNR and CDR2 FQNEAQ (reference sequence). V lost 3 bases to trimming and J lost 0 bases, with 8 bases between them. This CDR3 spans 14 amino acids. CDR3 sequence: CASSLEVLNTEAFF. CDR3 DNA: TGTGCCAGCAGCTTGGAGGTATTGAACACTGAAGCTTTCTTT.